A selection of T cell receptor beta chains follows, all from one sample in a study of blood T cells in healthy people across ages. TCRdb re-analysed the 5' RACE reads in MiXCR, keeping a single row per CDR3 protein. The repertoire holds around 1,800,000 distinct CDR3 sequences, with 35% to 50% as singletons. Material for sequencing was blood. The receptors stem from a human donor in good health. The CDR3 runs from the conserved cysteine through the conserved F or W. Clone size is given for some rows only: seen once, a few or many times, or a class if the clone is expanded.

j_call clone_size v_call cdr3_aa
TRBJ2-7 few TRBV12-3/TRBV12-4 CASSRGQGDEQYF
TRBJ1-2 - TRBV20-1 CSARADRGNYGYTF
TRBJ1-2 - TRBV29-1 CSVPGTGGGYTF
TRBJ2-1 - TRBV7-2 CASSWPSMGEQFF
TRBJ2-5 few TRBV7-9 CASSLSIDAWGETQYF
TRBJ2-7 - TRBV4-3 CASSQRFDSTTKYEQYF
- - TRBV20-1 CGVEGQGASEQYF
TRBJ1-6 - TRBV6-5 CASSPTMSSYNSPLHF
TRBJ2-5 - TRBV25-1 CASSEYTAHEETQYF
TRBJ2-3 few TRBV3-1 CASSQVTSGTDTQYF